Shown below are 25 T cell receptor beta chains from a single sample sequenced in a study of graft-versus-host responses after intestinal transplantation listed by TCRdb under 2021. The sample's time point label, in plain terms: cells obtained before transplantation from donor or recipient. Their antigens are not known. Library preparation employed the immunoSEQ multiplex PCR assay. The immuneACCESS repertoire file appears here via TCRdb, limited to in-frame rearrangements. These files lack a portion of the clones; in checked studies, under half of the deficit traces to unresolved V genes, and the cause of the others is not known. A total of roughly 100,000 clones appear in this sample, 87% of them only once. The ten largest clones represent approximately 0.88% of the sample. The sample was unstimulated CD4+ T cells sorted from spleen or lymph node cells, taken before intestinal transplant. These receptors came from a human donor who received an intestinal transplant.

The CDR3 here is CASSLGFGSGSYNEQFF. As DNA, the CDR3 is TGCGCCAGCAGCTTGGGTTTCGGTAGCGGCTCCTACAATGAGCAGTTCTTC. The chain employs TRBV5-1 and TRBJ2-1; a possible D gene is TRBD2 (6 bases). Between the trimmed V and J ends, which lost 0 bases and 0 bases, there was a span of 13 bases. Germline V gene data show CDR1 as SGHRS and CDR2 as YFSETQ. The CDR3 is made up of 17 amino acids. Filled out from reference TRBV5-1 and TRBJ2-1, the complete variable domain reads KAGVTQTPRYLIKTRGQQVTLSCSPISGHRSVSWYQQTPGQGLQFLFEYFSETQRNKGNFPGRFSGRQFSNSRSEMNVSTLELGDSALYLCASSLGFGSGSYNEQFFGPGTRLTVL.

The chain couples TRBV5-6 to TRBJ1-6; D remains unclear. The CDR3 totals 12 residues. Trimming pared 0 bases from V and 7 bases from J, leaving 2 bases between. Germline assignment: CDR1 SGHDT and CDR2 YYEEEE. The CDR3 spells CASSLDNSPLHF. CDR3 in DNA: TGTGCCAGCAGCTTGGACAATTCACCCCTCCACTTT.

The rearrangement links TRBV4-1 to TRBJ2-3; D gene unclear. The V end lost 4 bases, the J end lost 6 bases, and 17 bases lay between the germline ends. The CDR3 is 15 residues long. The germline CDR1 and CDR2 sequences are MGHRA and YSYEKL. The CDR3 nucleotides read TGCGCCAGCAGCCCCCGGACCTTTCTCATGGATACGCAGTATTTT. Translated, it gives CASSPRTFLMDTQYF.

The chain links TRBV27 to TRBJ2-4, with D perhaps TRBD1 (6 bases). V lost 4 bases, J lost 6 bases, and 13 bases lay in between. CDR1 and CDR2 (germline): MNHEY, SMNVEV (reference sequence). The CDR3 spans 14 residues. The CDR3: CASSSQGKRNIQYF. The CDR3 bases are TGTGCCAGCAGTTCCCAGGGGAAGAGAAACATTCAGTACTTC.

This clone is labeled medium-sized. The V gene is TRBV2, the J gene TRBJ2-7; 7 bases map to TRBD1. The CDR3 loop spans 12 amino acids. Per germline, CDR1 SNHLY and CDR2 FYNNEI. Trimming took 6 bases from V and 5 from J; bases not matched to a gene: 4. The CDR3 loop reads CASSVDRDEQYF. The CDR3 coding sequence is TGTGCCAGCAGCGTAGACAGGGACGAGCAGTACTTC.

This clone was recorded a few times. This chain uses TRBV28 with TRBJ1-4; D not resolved. The CDR3 spans 14 residues. Germline values: CDR1 MDHEN, CDR2 SYDVKM. Trimming removed 7 bases at V and 2 bases at J, with 11 bases between. CDR3 protein: CASKLGWTNEKLFF. In nucleotides, the CDR3 is TGTGCCAGCAAGTTGGGGTGGACTAATGAAAAACTGTTTTTT. Supplemented by reference TRBV28 and TRBJ1-4, the full variable domain reads DVKVTQSSRYLVKRTGEKVFLECVQDMDHENMFWYRQDPGLGLRLIYFSYDVKMKEKGDIPEGYSVSREKKERFSLILESASTNQTSMYLCASKLGWTNEKLFFGSGTQLSVL.

The chain carries TRBV30 and TRBJ2-5, with TRBD2 identical over 15 bases. Unmatched junction bases numbered 12, after V lost 2 bases and J lost 5 bases. There are 18 residues in the CDR3. Germline CDR1 is GTSNPN and CDR2 is SVGIG (reference sequence). Here the CDR3 reads CAWSIRRTSGRGEETQYF. The CDR3, as DNA: TGTGCCTGGAGTATTCGAAGGACTAGCGGGAGGGGAGAGGAGACCCAGTACTTC.

V and J are TRBV6-1 and TRBJ2-7, with 8 bases that match TRBD2. Trimming at V came to 5 bases and at J to 3 bases, leaving 6 bases not matched to a gene. Per germline, CDR1 MNHNS and CDR2 SASEGT. This CDR3 contains 14 residues. CDR3 sequence: CASSTTSGLYEQYF. CDR3 DNA sequence: TGTGCCAGCAGTACTACTAGCGGACTCTACGAGCAGTACTTC.

This chain uses TRBV5-1 with TRBJ2-1; TRBD1 matches 8 bases. This CDR3 spans 16 amino acids. The V and J ends lost 3 bases and 2 bases, in that order; junction bases with no gene match: 7. In germline, CDR1 is SGHRS, CDR2 YFSETQ. DNA for the CDR3: TGCGCCAGCAGCTCGATGACAGGGGAACCCTACAATGAGCAGTTCTTC. This codes for CASSSMTGEPYNEQFF.

This clone was observed a single time. This chain links TRBV6-1 with TRBJ1-5; 8 bases are a match to TRBD1. From germline, CDR1 is MNHNS and CDR2 SASEGT. Trimming took 0 bases from V and 7 from J; bases not matched to a gene: 8. This CDR3 has 16 residues. CDR3 nucleotide sequence: TGTGCCAGCAGTGAAGCGAGGACAGGGAGGAGACAGCCCCAGCATTTT. Translation: CASSEARTGRRQPQHF.

The V call is TRBV7-7, the J call TRBJ2-7; the match to TRBD1 covers 11 bases. From germline, CDR1 is SSHAT and CDR2 FNYEAQ (reference sequence). The V segment lost 5 bases and the J segment 6 bases; nucleotides outside the gene matches: 6. The CDR3 runs 14 residues. The CDR3 nucleotides read TGTGCCAGCAGCCTCGGGACAGGGGGGAGCGAGCAGTACTTC. It specifies CASSLGTGGSEQYF.

The chain links TRBV2 to TRBJ1-4; D gene ambiguous. The CDR3 loop spans 15 amino acids. Germline CDR1 and CDR2: SNHLY and FYNNEI. The V end was cut by 7 bases, the J end by 1 base, with 13 bases between. The CDR3 coding sequence is TGTGCCAGCACTATAGAGGGCTTAACTAATGAAAAACTGTTTTTT. Its translation: CASTIEGLTNEKLFF.

This chain links TRBV5-1 with TRBJ2-1; 9 bases are shared with TRBD2. The CDR3 length is 15 residues. The V gene end was trimmed by 4 bases and the J gene end by 6 bases; junction bases not matched to a gene: 8. Germline CDR1 SGHRS, CDR2 YFSETQ. The CDR3 is CASSPGLASLNEQFF. DNA for the CDR3: TGCGCCAGCAGCCCGGGACTAGCCTCCCTCAATGAGCAGTTCTTC.

This chain joins TRBV5-1 and TRBJ2-3; TRBD2 aligns across 8 bases. After removal of 3 bases from V and 2 bases from J, the junction contained 5 bases not matched to a gene. The germline gives CDR1 SGHRS, CDR2 YFSETQ. The CDR3 runs 15 residues. The CDR3 loop reads CASSYLAGLTDTQYF. CDR3 DNA: TGCGCCAGCAGCTACTTAGCGGGACTCACAGATACGCAGTATTTT. Together with reference TRBV5-1 and TRBJ2-3, the CDR3 gives the full variable domain: KAGVTQTPRYLIKTRGQQVTLSCSPISGHRSVSWYQQTPGQGLQFLFEYFSETQRNKGNFPGRFSGRQFSNSRSEMNVSTLELGDSALYLCASSYLAGLTDTQYFGPGTRLTVL.

The V gene is TRBV7-3, the J gene TRBJ2-2; 7 bases fit TRBD1. This CDR3 is 15 amino acids long. The germline V gene encodes CDR1 SGHTA and CDR2 FQGTGA. The V gene end was trimmed by 5 bases and the J gene end by 5 bases; junction bases not matched to a gene: 8. The CDR3 DNA reads TGTGCCAGCAGCCCGAGGGACAGAGGAACCGGGGAGCTGTTTTTT. Translating gives CASSPRDRGTGELFF.

This chain joins TRBV6-5 and TRBJ1-1; the D is unclear. Trimming removed 0 bases at V and 1 base at J, with 6 bases between. Germline CDR1 reads MNHEY; CDR2 reads SVGAGI. The CDR3 covers 14 residues. The CDR3 DNA reads TGTGCCAGCAGTTACTCGACTAGGAACACTGAAGCTTTCTTT. This encodes CASSYSTRNTEAFF.

The gene calls are TRBV5-4 and TRBJ1-6; no clear D gene. Looked up from germline, CDR1 is SGHNT and CDR2 is YYREEE (reference sequence). Trimming removed 4 bases from V and 8 bases from J, with 13 bases in between. The CDR3 loop spans 14 amino acids. CDR3 coding DNA: TGTGCCAGCAGCGGTGGGTCTCTTTATTCACCCCTCCACTTT. Encoded protein: CASSGGSLYSPLHF.

This clone has a single count. The chain carries TRBV6-5 and TRBJ2-3, with 11 bases that match TRBD1. J lost 5 bases, V lost 5 bases, and 6 bases had no gene match. CDR3 length equals 15 residues. CDR1 and CDR2 (germline): MNHEY, SVGAGI. Written as DNA, the CDR3 is TGTGCCAGCAGTCCCGGACAGGGGGCGGGAGATACGCAGTATTTT. This encodes CASSPGQGAGDTQYF.

With regard to this clone: The same CDR3 arises from other DNA sequences in this sample as well. This chain links TRBV9 with TRBJ2-3; no clear D gene. V was trimmed by 0 bases and J by 6 bases, leaving 8 bases between them. Germline assignment: CDR1 SGDLS and CDR2 YYNGEE. The length of the CDR3 is 13 residues. The CDR3 DNA is TGTGCCAGCAGCGTAGATTTGACGGATACGCAGTATTTT. This gives the protein CASSVDLTDTQYF.

This chain joins TRBV7-9 and TRBJ1-1; D remains ambiguous. The CDR3 is 14 amino acids. The V end lost 1 base, the J end lost 1 base, and 7 bases lay between the germline ends. Germline values: CDR1 SEHNR, CDR2 FQNEAQ (reference sequence). The CDR3 sequence is CASSLGLGNTEAFF. For the CDR3, the DNA is TGTGCCAGCAGCTTAGGGCTCGGGAACACTGAAGCTTTCTTT.

The CDR3 reads CASSLRMGGDTQYF. The CDR3 DNA follows: TGTGCCAGCAGTTTAAGGATGGGGGGAGATACGCAGTATTTT. V is TRBV27 and J is TRBJ2-3, with D possibly TRBD2 on 6 matching bases. The CDR3 is made up of 14 amino acids. Germline CDR1 MNHEY, CDR2 SMNVEV (reference sequence). Trimming stripped 2 bases from V and 5 bases from J, with 11 bases between.

The V call is TRBV29-1, the J call TRBJ2-3; unclear D gene. The CDR3 runs to 11 residues. The V gene lost 1 base and the J gene lost 1 base, with 0 bases spanning the gap. Germline values: CDR1 SQVTM, CDR2 ANQGSEA. The CDR3 loop reads CSVEGTDTQYF. CDR3 nucleotide sequence: TGCAGCGTTGAAGGCACAGATACGCAGTATTTT.

CDR3 region: CASRTRIDEQFF. DNA for the CDR3: TGTGCCAGTCGGACTAGAATAGATGAGCAGTTCTTC. This chain links TRBV19 with TRBJ2-1; 7 bases agree with TRBD2. The germline gives CDR1 LNHDA, CDR2 SQIVND (reference sequence). The CDR3 has 12 residues. Losses at the gene ends were 8 bases for V and 8 bases for J; bases not matched to a gene: 6. The entire variable domain, with the rest obtained from reference TRBV19 and TRBJ2-1, is as follows: DGGITQSPKYLFRKEGQNVTLSCEQNLNHDAMYWYRQDPGQGLRLIYYSQIVNDFQKGDIAEGYSVSREKKESFPLTVTSAQKNPTAFYLCASRTRIDEQFFGPGTRLTVL.

This chain links TRBV12-5 with TRBJ2-7; perhaps D is TRBD1 or TRBD2 (6 bases each). V was trimmed by 0 bases and J by 6 bases, leaving 21 bases between them. The CDR3 is 17 residues long. The germline CDR1 and CDR2 sequences are LGHNT and FRNRAP. CDR3 nucleotide sequence: TGTGCTAGTGGTTTGGTCACAGGCGGGACACAAGCTCTCGAGCAGTACTTC. Amino acid sequence: CASGLVTGGTQALEQYF.

In its sample, this clone was seen a few times. The chain employs TRBV6-5 and TRBJ2-4; possibly TRBD1 for D (6 bases). Germline V gene lookup returns CDR1 MNHEY and CDR2 SVGAGI. The CDR3 loop spans 15 amino acids. V was clipped by 5 bases and J by 1 base, with 12 bases between them. Here the CDR3 reads CASSQFQGAKNIQYF. CDR3 nucleotide sequence: TGTGCCAGCAGTCAATTCCAGGGGGCCAAAAACATTCAGTACTTC.